Shown below are 8 T cell receptor beta chains from a single sample sequenced in a study of CD8+ T cells in alopecia areata. The authors extracted RNA and reverse transcribed it into cDNA as the sequencing template. The protocol was immunoSEQ multiplex PCR, while the TCRdb copy is restricted to in-frame clones and leaves out a portion. The sample holds some 120,000 clones, around 60% seen once. Treatment specified: oral pan-JAK inhibitor, 5-10 mg twice daily. The specimen comprised CD4+ T cells sorted from blood, sampled at week 4, from a patient treated with tofacitinib. The receptor source for this set is a human donor with alopecia areata.

The chain joins TRBV7-9 to TRBJ2-5; D gene unclear. From germline, CDR1 is SEHNR and CDR2 FQNEAQ (reference sequence). V was trimmed by 5 bases and J by 2 bases, leaving 3 bases between them. This CDR3 is 11 amino acids long. The DNA for the CDR3 is TGTGCCAGCAGCGCTCAAGAGACCCAGTACTTC. Its protein is CASSAQETQYF.

This clone came up a few times. The rearrangement uses TRBV28 and TRBJ2-6; the D is unclear. Germline values: CDR1 MDHEN, CDR2 SYDVKM. Trimming removed 9 bases at V and 1 base at J, with 7 bases between. The CDR3 consists of 13 residues. Here the CDR3 DNA reads TGTGCCAGTGAGAGGTCTGGGGCCAACGTCCTGACTTTC. Its protein is CASERSGANVLTF.

This chain links TRBV14 with TRBJ1-2, with no clear D. This CDR3 comprises 12 residues. Looked up from germline, CDR1 is SGHDN and CDR2 is FVKESK. Between the trimmed V and J ends, which lost 4 bases and 8 bases, there was a span of 11 bases. The chain's CDR3 is CASSLGGAGYTF. CDR3 nucleotide sequence: TGTGCCAGCAGCCTCGGAGGAGCCGGCTACACCTTC.

The chain uses TRBV27 and TRBJ1-2; no reliable D call. This CDR3 has 13 residues. V was cut by 6 bases and J by 2 bases, with 10 bases left in between. Germline V gene lookup returns CDR1 MNHEY and CDR2 SMNVEV (reference sequence). CDR3 amino acids: CASSSTLNYGYTF. Here the CDR3 DNA reads TGTGCCAGCAGCTCTACACTGAACTATGGCTACACCTTC.

The chain recombines TRBV29-1 with TRBJ2-5; no reliable D call. The V end lost 1 base, the J end lost 2 bases, and 11 bases lay between the germline ends. CDR3 length: 14 amino acids. The germline V gene encodes CDR1 SQVTM and CDR2 ANQGSEA. CDR3 in amino acids: CSVEGLGRQETQYF. DNA for the CDR3: TGCAGCGTTGAAGGTCTTGGGCGGCAAGAGACCCAGTACTTC.

The chain couples TRBV5-1 to TRBJ2-4; 11 bases match TRBD2. The CDR3 extends over 15 amino acids. Germline trimming cut 4 bases from V and 8 bases from J; bases unmatched to any gene: 8. CDR1 is SGHRS and CDR2 is YFSETQ in the germline V gene. The CDR3 protein is CASSLAGGQVDIQYF. The CDR3 nucleotides read TGCGCCAGCAGCCTAGCGGGGGGCCAAGTTGACATTCAGTACTTC.

The chain has TRBV9 and TRBJ1-1; weak D call: TRBD1 (6 bases). This CDR3 is 14 amino acids long. V lost 2 bases to trimming and J lost 1 base, with 9 bases between them. Germline CDR1 SGDLS, CDR2 YYNGEE. The CDR3 region has the DNA TGTGCCAGCAGCGTTACAGGGAAGAACACTGAAGCTTTCTTT. It encodes CASSVTGKNTEAFF.

This clone has more than one count but fewer than ten. This chain joins TRBV7-2 and TRBJ2-5; TRBD2 matches 7 bases. The CDR3 runs 15 residues. Unmatched junction bases numbered 4, after V lost 2 bases and J lost 1 base. CDR1 is SGHTA, CDR2 FQGNSA, per germline. CDR3 bases: TGTGCCAGCAGCTTACTAGCGGCCCCCCAAGAGACCCAGTACTTC. Its protein is CASSLLAAPQETQYF.